This T cell receptor (beta chain) appears in the sequencing data of a study of Graves' ophthalmopathy and Graves' hyperthyroidism (dated by TCRdb to 2016 to 2019). With respect to the entire study: Peripheral blood was collected at initial diagnosis, prior to any treatment. To tell Graves' ophthalmopathy apart from Graves' hyperthyroidism, and to predict which patients would progress to ophthalmopathy, the study relied on TCR beta repertoire signatures. In total, 135 blood samples were TCR-sequenced: around 42 ophthalmopathy, some 75 hyperthyroidism and about 17 hyperthyroidism-to-ophthalmopathy patients. To explore V-J signatures distinguishing ophthalmopathy from hyperthyroidism, a discovery set of under 110 patients (roughly 45 ophthalmopathy, roughly 55 stable hyperthyroidism) was enrolled. The independent validation cohort included 18 hyperthyroidism patients plus 17 patients who later progressed from hyperthyroidism to ophthalmopathy. In about six hyperthyroidism patients, the T-cell repertoires found in thyroid tissue were compared with those found in blood. Once sampling was done, hyperthyroidism patients were given methimazole at a starting dose of 30 mg daily, while ophthalmopathy patients were given high-dose intravenous methylprednisolone. The roughly 100 discovery patients were randomly split 7:3 into training and test sets. General findings and caveats noted by the study authors: In validation, the model predicted ophthalmopathy progression with 70.59% sensitivity and roughly 72% specificity; 12 predicted patients were CT-confirmed with GO in a median of approximately six months. Most expanded thyroid clonotypes with a frequency above 0.001 also appeared in blood, which suggests that blood repertoires may reflect the immune response in the thyroid. Sample size was not predetermined statistically, and investigators were not blinded to group allocation. Ophthalmopathy was separated from stable hyperthyroidism by the 13-signature model with roughly 87% sensitivity and around 81% specificity in cross-validation and with 80%/75% in the test set.

Hyperthyroidism was defined as stable when no progression to ophthalmopathy occurred within 18 months of follow-up. Patients with hyperthyroidism were aged 18 to 65 years, had been newly diagnosed, and had a disease duration of less than 2 months. Patients with other autoimmune diseases, uncontrolled infections, pregnancy or lactation were excluded from the study. Diagnosis relied on clinical symptoms, serum thyroxine, TRAb, thyroid ultrasound and orbital computed tomography. PBMCs were isolated from roughly 10 ml of fresh peripheral blood by Ficoll-Paque density gradient centrifugation. Total RNA was extracted with Trizol reagent and quality-checked on an Agilent 2100 Bioanalyzer. Measured from the cysteine to the phenylalanine, the CDR3 is 13 residues long. CDR3 DNA only is kept here, 39 bases in frame from base 1. Based on the germline V gene (reference sequence), the CDR1 and CDR2 sequences are LNHDA and SQIVND. A distance of 12 bases separates the germline ends of V and J, which lose 3 bases and 7 bases respectively.

This clonotype showed up many times. Its specific antigen is unknown. Base qualities were left out, and no much larger clone turns up one base away. For repertoire sequencing, TCR beta CDR3 regions were amplified from RNA transcripts. HTBI primers and the Qiagen OneStep RT-PCR kit were used in a first-round RT-PCR, which was followed by a second-round multiplex PCR, size selection and purification. Libraries were sequenced on an Illumina HiSeq2000 using paired-end 100 bp reads. Turning to the authors' computational methods: SOAPnuke was used to process the reads, throwing out any read that had adapters, had uncalled bases, had a mean Phred below 15, or lacked an exact constant-primer or identifier match. COPE v1.2.5 was used to merge high-quality paired reads. Each unique nucleotide sequence was defined as a clonotype, and clonotypes were aligned to IMGT TRB V, D and J references with MiTCR v1.1. The analysis was limited to V-J combinations with a frequency above 0.0001, which together covered 99.2% of repertoires. For each V-J combination, a TCR clonal expansion and chaos score was defined as F50 clonal expansion divided by the chaos observed in the TCRdist matrix. Welch's t-statistics and random forest were used to narrow the features down to roughly twelve V-J combinations, which were then fed into a naive Bayes classifier. The similarity between thyroid and blood repertoires was quantified using the Morisita-Horn index. TCRdb took the public reads, trimmed them with fastp at Q25, ran MiXCR for clone calling and kept in-frame beta chains. Entries that share a CDR3 protein sequence are merged under the most common genes and DNA. These V and J calls rely on TCRdb rather than the paper's analysis. A total of hundreds of thousands of distinct CDR3 sequences appear in this sample, approximately 21% of them only once. Together, the top ten hold approximately 6.5% of the sample.

The sequence came from a woman aged 18 to 35 with stable Graves' hyperthyroidism. Some clones in this sample may be carry-over from other donors' samples. Donor details come from another sample of the same person, matched by shared clones. The V and J genes are TRBV19 and TRBJ1-1; a tentative D call is TRBD1 (5 bases match). Sequenced sample: peripheral blood. This receptor carries the CDR3 CASSIRGADEAFF. In nucleotide form, the sequence is TGTGCCAGTAGTATTCGCGGGGCAGATGAAGCTTTCTTT.